This T cell receptor (beta chain) was captured by sequencing in a study of blood T cell repertoires in COVID-19. As for the study in general: Samples taken during acute and convalescent COVID-19 were collected in the United States, Italy and Spain. PBMCs, B-cell-depleted T cells, or T cells were the source of the cDNA or gDNA that made up the material.

This CDR3 contains 14 residues. J gave up 7 bases and V 1 base, and 4 bases lay outside the gene matches. CDR1 and CDR2 (germline): SGHRS, YFSETQ. Original data processing: From reference gene primer amplification, estimates of nucleated cell counts were derived. Data came from immunoSEQ multiplex PCR; TCRdb stores just in-frame clones and leaves some out. From that table come the V and J calls and clone size; the DNA was used to work out D and trimming. The table records about 270,000 clones, 70% to 90% of them present only once. This receptor was taken from a woman aged 70-85 years with acute or convalescent COVID-19. The V and J genes are TRBV5-1 and TRBJ1-5; 8 bases align to TRBD1. Sequenced: peripheral blood. In DNA form, the CDR3 reads TGCGCCAGCAGCTTGACAGGGGGAAAGCAGCCCCAGCATTTT. This gives the protein CASSLTGGKQPQHF.